These T cell receptor beta chains were read from a single sample in a study of shared clonotypes between healthy human individuals. Here immunoSEQ multiplex PCR was the method, and the copy in TCRdb shows in-frame clones only, minus some. This sample has approximately 2.5 million clones, with more than 80% found just once. The source material was naive CD4+ T cells sorted from blood. Receptors were obtained from a man aged 18 to 30 in good health. Each CDR3 is given with its conserved first and last residue. The D gene is left open where the match is weak. Clone sizes are given selectively: once, few, many, or a class where the clone is expanded.

d_gene	v_gene	abundance	j_gene	CDR3aa
.	TRBV5-6	.	TRBJ1-1	CASSPLVFGQKRGEAFF
.	TRBV7-9	.	TRBJ2-2	CASSLYTVDTGELFF
.	TRBV5-1	once	TRBJ2-3	CASSLEASDTQYF
.	TRBV30	.	TRBJ2-7	CAWSVSSQYEQYF
.	TRBV2	.	TRBJ2-7	CASSSTGTPSYEQYF
.	TRBV18	.	TRBJ1-2	CASSPSSMDHGYTF
.	TRBV6-1	.	TRBJ2-4	CASSKTGTTTDIQYF
.	TRBV5-1	.	TRBJ1-1	CASSLEGLEAFF
.	TRBV6-5	.	TRBJ1-2	CASSTDSNYGYTF
.	TRBV6-1	once	TRBJ1-5	CASSEALVGQPQHF
TRBD1	TRBV5-4	.	TRBJ2-5	CASSFGTGVYQETQYF
TRBD2	TRBV18	.	TRBJ2-7	CASSPLAAVEQYF
.	TRBV19	.	TRBJ2-5	CASSETRQETQYF
TRBD1	TRBV30	.	TRBJ2-7	CAWSRTGGPYEQYF
.	TRBV21-1	.	TRBJ2-1	CASSKEFRGSTSGIDNEQFF
TRBD2	TRBV13	.	TRBJ2-2	CASSSTRLADTGELFF
TRBD1	TRBV15	once	TRBJ1-1	CATSRDRDRVNTEAFF
.	TRBV30	.	TRBJ2-7	CAWSRADEQYF
.	TRBV11-2	.	TRBJ1-1	CASSLGQANTEAFF
.	TRBV21-1	.	TRBJ2-7	CASSNPTSGGSSYEQYF
.	TRBV6-5	.	TRBJ2-4	CASRATDSKNIQYF
.	TRBV18	.	TRBJ2-3	CASSPSVPPDTQYF
TRBD1	TRBV5-1	once	TRBJ1-4	CASSAGTGVLANEKLFF
.	TRBV30	few	TRBJ1-5	CAWSSRGSYSNQPQHF
.	TRBV7-9	.	TRBJ1-2	CASSSSLPQGSYGYTF